Listed here are 16 T cell receptor beta chains from one sample, sequenced in a study of cytomegalovirus exposure and HLA in healthy donors. 13 Jbeta primers and 60 Vbeta primers were used for the PCR. Here immunoSEQ multiplex PCR was the method, and the copy in TCRdb shows in-frame clones only, minus some. The top ten clones hold more than 1.5% of a sample with 150,000 to 200,000 clones, 81% of them seen once. Sequenced material: PBMCs. Source of these receptors: a man aged 18 to 30 in good health and CMV-seronegative.

The V and J genes are TRBV28 and TRBJ2-3, with 10 bases fitting TRBD2. CDR1 MDHEN and CDR2 SYDVKM come from the germline V gene. This CDR3 has 17 residues. Trimming took 3 bases from V and 4 from J; bases not matched to a gene: 10. The CDR3 loop is CASSFGVLAGVADTQYF. The CDR3 DNA sequence: TGTGCCAGCAGTTTCGGGGTCCTAGCGGGAGTTGCAGATACGCAGTATTTT.

The chain employs TRBV28 and TRBJ2-1; 9 bases agree with TRBD2. V trimming: 6 bases; J trimming: 4 bases; junction bases outside the gene matches: 7. The CDR3 runs to 15 residues. The germline CDR1 and CDR2 sequences are MDHEN and SYDVKM. CDR3 bases: TGTGCCAGCAGCTTACTAGCGGGCCTTTACAATGAGCAGTTCTTC. This codes for CASSLLAGLYNEQFF.

The rearrangement joins TRBV6-5 to TRBJ2-2; TRBD2 is a possible D gene (5 bases). CDR1 is MNHEY and CDR2 is SVGAGI in the germline V gene. The ends were cut back, 8 bases at V and 5 bases at J, with 12 bases in the middle. CDR3 length: 13 amino acids. In DNA, the CDR3 is TGTGCCAGCCGTGTGGGCGGGACCGGGGAGCTGTTTTTT. Translating it yields CASRVGGTGELFF.

This clone came up a few times. CDR3 sequence: CASSWDRQETQYF. The CDR3 region has the DNA TGTGCCAGCAGCTGGGACAGACAAGAGACCCAGTACTTC. The chain uses TRBV7-8 and TRBJ2-5; 7 bases are a match to TRBD1. This CDR3 has 13 residues. The germline V gene encodes CDR1 SGHVS and CDR2 FQNEAQ. Trimming cost V 4 bases and J 2 bases; bases outside gene matches: 1. Based on the CDR3 plus reference TRBV7-8 and TRBJ2-5, the full variable domain is GAGVSQSPRYKVAKRGQDVALRCDPISGHVSLFWYQQALGQGPEFLTYFQNEAQLDKSGLPSDRFFAERPEGSVSTLKIQRTQQEDSAVYLCASSWDRQETQYFGPGTRLLVL.

V usage is TRBV28 and J usage is TRBJ1-5; weak D call: TRBD1 (5 bases). This CDR3 has 15 amino acids. The ends were cut back, 11 bases at V and 4 bases at J, with 21 bases in the middle. CDR1 is MDHEN and CDR2 is SYDVKM in the germline V gene. The CDR3 DNA follows: TGTGCCGTCGAAGGAGACAGTCCCCTAAATCAGCCCCAGCATTTT. Protein product: CAVEGDSPLNQPQHF.

This clone was detected a few times. The chain couples TRBV10-3 to TRBJ1-1; 10 bases are shared with TRBD1. J lost 4 bases, V lost 3 bases, and 11 bases had no gene match. Germline assignment: CDR1 ENHRY and CDR2 SYGVKD. This CDR3 contains 17 residues. In nucleotides, the CDR3 is TGTGCCATCAGTGATCCGGGACAGGGGAGTTTGGCCACTGAAGCTTTCTTT. As protein: CAISDPGQGSLATEAFF.

There are a few counts of this clone. V is TRBV6-6 and J is TRBJ1-5, with a weak D call TRBD1 (6 bases). With 6 bases removed from V and 1 base from J, the gap between germline ends came to 13 bases. Germline-derived CDR1 and CDR2 are MNHNY and SVGAGI (reference sequence). The CDR3 runs to 15 residues. CDR3 bases: TGTGCCAGCAGAAACAGGGTTGGCAGCAATCAGCCCCAGCATTTT. This sequence encodes CASRNRVGSNQPQHF.

V usage is TRBV6-1 and J usage is TRBJ2-1, with 8 bases that match TRBD2. Germline V gene lookup returns CDR1 MNHNS and CDR2 SASEGT. Trimming took 4 bases from V and 0 from J; bases not matched to a gene: 8. The CDR3 contains 17 residues. CDR3 DNA sequence: TGTGCCAGCAGTGCCTGGGGCAGCGGGAGCTCCTACAATGAGCAGTTCTTC. Protein sequence: CASSAWGSGSSYNEQFF.

V is TRBV7-2 and J is TRBJ1-6; 7 bases are a match to TRBD1. The CDR3 has 15 residues. Germline values: CDR1 SGHTA, CDR2 FQGNSA. V dropped 4 bases and J dropped 9; count of bases not matched to a gene: 9. CDR3 nucleotides: TGTGCCAGCAGCTATACAGGGGACCAGGCTTCACCCCTCCACTTT. Its protein is CASSYTGDQASPLHF.

The chain is built from TRBV4-1 and TRBJ1-4; perhaps TRBD1 as D (5 bases). CDR1 is MGHRA, CDR2 YSYEKL, per germline. V was trimmed by 0 bases and J by 0 bases, leaving 5 bases between them. This CDR3 region has 15 residues. CDR3 nucleotides: TGCGCCAGCAGCCAAGAAGGGGCAACTAATGAAAAACTGTTTTTT. Translating it yields CASSQEGATNEKLFF.

The V and J genes are TRBV5-1 and TRBJ2-1; 10 nucleotides agree with TRBD2. V trimming: 1 base; J trimming: 8 bases; junction bases outside the gene matches: 6. Germline values: CDR1 SGHRS, CDR2 YFSETQ. This CDR3 region has 15 residues. CDR3 bases: TGCGCCAGCAGCTTGCCTAGCGGGGGAAATGATGAGCAGTTCTTC. This sequence encodes CASSLPSGGNDEQFF.

V is TRBV9 and J is TRBJ1-1, with unresolved D. The CDR3 length is 13 residues. With 0 bases removed from V and 6 bases from J, the gap between germline ends came to 9 bases. CDR1 SGDLS and CDR2 YYNGEE come from the germline V gene. CDR3 residues: CASSVAGLAEAFF. DNA for the CDR3: TGTGCCAGCAGCGTAGCGGGGTTAGCTGAAGCTTTCTTT.

This sequence joins TRBV2 and TRBJ2-1; TRBD2 might be the D (5 bases). Germline CDR1 SNHLY, CDR2 FYNNEI. The CDR3 consists of 13 residues. The V gene lost 2 bases and the J gene lost 6 bases, with 8 bases spanning the gap. In nucleotides, the CDR3 is TGTGCCAGCAGTGAACACGCGGGCAATGAGCAGTTCTTC. Translating it yields CASSEHAGNEQFF.

The chain recombines TRBV5-8 with TRBJ2-1; 7 positions agree with TRBD2. After removal of 1 base from V and 2 bases from J, the junction contained 9 bases not matched to a gene. Germline assignment: CDR1 SGHTS and CDR2 YDEGEE. This CDR3 comprises 17 residues. The CDR3, as DNA: TGTGCCAGCAGCTTGTGGGACGCGGGGGAGGCCTACAATGAGCAGTTCTTC. This gives the protein CASSLWDAGEAYNEQFF.

This clone came up a few times. The chain employs TRBV5-6 and TRBJ2-3; 8 positions agree with TRBD2. Germline-derived CDR1 and CDR2 are SGHDT and YYEEEE. The V gene end was trimmed by 1 base and the J gene end by 4 bases; junction bases not matched to a gene: 5. This CDR3 region has 15 residues. The CDR3 DNA reads TGTGCCAGCAGCTTGCCGGGGGGGCCATCAGATACGCAGTATTTT. It encodes CASSLPGGPSDTQYF. The full variable domain, in which reference TRBV5-6 and TRBJ2-3 provide the parts outside the CDR3, is DAGVTQSPTHLIKTRGQQVTLRCSPKSGHDTVSWYQQALGQGPQFIFQYYEEEERQRGNFPDRFSGHQFPNYSSELNVNALLLGDSALYLCASSLPGGPSDTQYFGPGTRLTVL.

J is TRBJ1-2 and V is TRBV7-8; possible D gene TRBD1, 6 bases. The CDR3 length is 15 residues. From germline, CDR1 is SGHVS and CDR2 FQNEAQ. Trimming removed 1 base at V and 6 bases at J, with 15 bases between. The CDR3 DNA reads as TGTGCCAGCAGCTTAGAGGACGGGCGGGGGCATGGCTACACCTTC. Translated: CASSLEDGRGHGYTF. The entire variable domain, with the rest obtained from reference TRBV7-8 and TRBJ1-2, is as follows: GAGVSQSPRYKVAKRGQDVALRCDPISGHVSLFWYQQALGQGPEFLTYFQNEAQLDKSGLPSDRFFAERPEGSVSTLKIQRTQQEDSAVYLCASSLEDGRGHGYTFGSGTRLTVV.